This TCR beta chain was captured in a study of T cell clonality in common variable immunodeficiency (dated by TCRdb to 2014 to 2015). The junction shows trimming of 5 bases on V and 4 bases on J, and the gene matches do not reach 7 bases of it. Reading the germline V gene (reference sequence) gives CDR1 DFQATT and CDR2 SNEGSKA. The cysteine opens and the phenylalanine closes a CDR3 of 15 amino acids. The CDR3 was read in part: 36 bases, with the frame set at base 1. This clone was detected many times. This receptor's antigen is unknown. The read falls 3 residues short of the CDR3 end, and the missing part is taken from the germline J gene. Standard criteria, namely reduction of serum IgG, IgA and/or IgM below the normal range together with specific antibody deficiency, were applied for the diagnosis of CVID. The CVID group comprised around 45 subjects, about 15 female and around 30 male, aged roughly 9 to 70 years with a mean age of roughly 38. Most CVID patients and most healthy controls were of Caucasian heritage. At the time of study participation, every CVID subject had been on replacement immunoglobulin therapy for at least one year. At the time of blood collection, no CVID subject was ill or was being treated with immunomodulatory or immunosuppressive medication. Heparinized peripheral whole blood samples of about 4.5 to 9 ml were collected from each donor. TCRbeta CDR3 repertoires were sequenced from genomic DNA of adults with common variable immune deficiency (CVID) and healthy adult controls. Diluted blood was density-centrifuged over Hypaque 1077 or Ficoll-Paque to isolate peripheral blood mononuclear cells. Genomic DNA was obtained from unsorted mononuclear cells using either Qiagen column purification or a centrifugation-based method.

Study-wide conclusions, independent of this receptor: CVID subjects shared fewer TCRbeta clones with each other than healthy controls did (p < 0.0001). Although equal DNA input was used, an average of roughly 80,000 unique sequences per sample was obtained for controls, compared with around 32,000 for CVID samples. TCRbeta clonality was higher in CVID subjects than in healthy controls (t-test p = 0.018), and the increase was most characteristic of about a third of subjects. Patient heterogeneity within the CVID cohort put limits on correlating repertoire features with clinical complications. It was noted by the authors that sequencing of the repertoires of T cell subpopulations would be needed to clarify the cause of the increased clonality in CVID. Fewer deletions and N-nucleotide insertions were reportedly observed in CVID TCRbeta sequences, and highly modified clones with 13 or more V deletions were reportedly absent from CVID TCRbeta sequences.

For sequencing input, CVID and control samples contributed equivalent amounts of genomic DNA. For every sample, a 60 bp segment covering the rearranged TCRbeta CDR3 region was amplified and then sequenced. The immunoSEQ assay, a bias-corrected multiplex PCR combined with high-throughput sequencing, was used to amplify TCRbeta. The published analysis was carried out like this. Every unique nucleotide sequence was considered a clone and was annotated with V, D and J genes, copy number and frequency. Sequences were labeled productive if in frame, and non-productive if out of frame or containing stop codons. As previously described, clonality was computed from Shannon's entropy. Mean CDR3 Kyte-Doolittle hydropathy was derived from the predicted amino acid sequences of productive clones. Using the R hclust function, scaled V gene usage was clustered hierarchically with Manhattan distance and complete linkage. Sharing of clones by CDR3 amino acid sequence was evaluated by resampling 12 repertoires per group over 100 rounds. The repertoires were searched for about 70 published EBV-specific and fewer than 250 published CMV-specific TCRbeta sequences. Two CVID samples yielding fewer than 10,000 sequences were excluded from analysis, leaving under 50 CVID repertoires. TCRdb took over this immuneACCESS table, retaining in-frame rearrangements with V and J assigned. Such tables are incomplete; in checked studies, under half of the missing clones stem from an unresolved V gene, and the remainder is unexplained. The D gene and trimming were derived from the DNA, and the V and J assignments and clone size from that table. The data for this sample show 17,000 or so clones, each detected more than once. The top ten hold approximately 15% of the sample.

The source of this sequence is a human donor with common variable immunodeficiency. Material: peripheral blood mononuclear cells. Recombination joined TRBV20-1 with TRBJ2-2; TRBD1 fits 10 bases in the junction. The CDR3 DNA, read in part, is TGCAGTGCTCGCGGGACAGGGGTTGGCACCGGGGAG. This encodes CSARGTGVGTGE. The full CDR3 protein reads CSARGTGVGTGELFF.